The text below deals with one T cell receptor beta chain. Antigen specificity is unknown. V was trimmed by 12 bases and J by 1 base, leaving 26 bases between them. This CDR3 is built from 17 residues. Germline V lookup: CDR1 KGHDR, CDR2 SFDVKD. A second PCR of 7 to 11 cycles used a sample-barcoded 5' primer and a J-beta primer mix. TCRdb re-analysed the 5' RACE reads in MiXCR, keeping a single row per CDR3 protein. The sample consists of approximately 2,000,000 distinct CDR3 sequences, 39% of them appearing once. This sample stems from a study of blood T cells in healthy people across ages. Study-wide results and caveats: Estimated diversity across one million T cells was deemed an underestimate.

Total RNA was isolated from each sample in quantities of at least 5 micrograms. The chain joins TRBV24-1 to TRBJ2-5; D perhaps matches TRBD1 (6 bases). Sequencing input: blood. The clonotype originates from a human donor in good health. CDR3 residues: CASDPRGIQESQETQYF. DNA of the CDR3: TGTGCCTCAGACCCCAGGGGCATACAAGAGTCCCAAGAGACCCAGTACTTC.